The 5 T cell receptor beta chains presented below share a single source sample, sequenced in a study of OX40 agonist ivuxolimab in advanced cancers. The data were produced by immunoSEQ multiplex PCR, yet TCRdb's version contains in-frame clones alone and is incomplete. Of roughly 40,000 clones detected, approximately 90% appear once; the ten largest clones hold 4.5% to 6%. Source: CD4+ or CD8+ T cells sorted from blood, taken in a trial of the OX40 agonist ivuxolimab. These receptors came from an adult with an advanced solid tumor such as melanoma, head and neck, liver or kidney cancer.

The rearrangement links TRBV15 to TRBJ1-2; 9 bases align to TRBD1. This CDR3 is built from 14 residues. V was pared by 2 bases and J by 8 bases, with 6 bases of the junction left unmatched. Germline CDR1 and CDR2: LNHNV and YYDKDF (reference sequence). CDR3 in amino acids: CATSRPGTGRGYTF. The CDR3 bases are TGTGCCACCAGCAGACCCGGGACAGGGCGAGGCTACACCTTC.

This rearrangement joins TRBV18 to TRBJ2-5; D is ambiguous. This CDR3 region has 13 residues. The V gene lost 2 bases and the J gene lost 4 bases, with 8 bases spanning the gap. Germline V gene sequence: CDR1 KGHSH, CDR2 LQKENI. CDR3: CASSPGLGETQYF. The CDR3 DNA follows: TGTGCCAGCTCACCAGGGCTCGGAGAGACCCAGTACTTC.

The CDR3 spells CASSARTSGVGTDTQYF. The CDR3 DNA sequence: TGTGCCAGCAGTGCCAGGACTAGCGGGGTGGGCACAGATACGCAGTATTTT. V usage is TRBV2 and J usage is TRBJ2-3, with 12 positions matching TRBD2. V trimming: 4 bases; J trimming: 1 base; junction bases outside the gene matches: 6. The CDR3 covers 17 residues. Germline CDR1 and CDR2: SNHLY and FYNNEI.

This clone is a singleton in its sample. V and J are TRBV4-2 and TRBJ2-1, with 8 bases fitting TRBD2. J lost 1 base, V lost 0 bases, and 2 bases had no gene match. Germline V gene data show CDR1 as LGHNA and CDR2 as YNFKEQ. The CDR3 is 16 amino acids. CDR3 DNA: TGTGCCAGCAGCCAAGAGCCGGGAGGGTCCTACAATGAGCAGTTCTTC. It codes for CASSQEPGGSYNEQFF.

The CDR3 reads CATSRAGASSYEQYF. The CDR3 coding sequence is TGTGCCACCAGCAGAGCAGGGGCGAGCTCCTACGAGCAGTACTTC. J is TRBJ2-7 and V is TRBV15, with TRBD1 as a possible D gene (6 bases). The CDR3 sequence is 15 residues long. CDR1 and CDR2 from the germline V gene are LNHNV and YYDKDF (reference sequence). With 1 base removed from V and 0 bases from J, the gap between germline ends came to 10 bases.